Detailed here is one TCR beta chain. Data came from immunoSEQ multiplex PCR; TCRdb stores just in-frame clones and leaves some out. The sample comprises millions of clones, more than 90% of which are singletons, and around 0.14% rests with the top ten. This sample stems from a study of shared clonotypes between healthy human individuals. The germline V and J ends were trimmed by 3 bases and 4 bases, with 13 bases remaining between them. CDR1 LNHDA and CDR2 SQIVND come from the germline V gene (reference sequence). CDR3 size: 14 residues. Sequenced input: naive CD4+ T cells sorted from blood. As to subset: CD45RA+ positively selected. J is TRBJ2-7 and V is TRBV19; D might be TRBD1 (6 bases). This sequence was found in a man between 18 and 35 years old in good health. CDR3 in amino acids: CASSMVGAVYEQYF. Here the CDR3 DNA reads TGTGCCAGTAGTATGGTGGGGGCTGTATACGAGCAGTACTTC.